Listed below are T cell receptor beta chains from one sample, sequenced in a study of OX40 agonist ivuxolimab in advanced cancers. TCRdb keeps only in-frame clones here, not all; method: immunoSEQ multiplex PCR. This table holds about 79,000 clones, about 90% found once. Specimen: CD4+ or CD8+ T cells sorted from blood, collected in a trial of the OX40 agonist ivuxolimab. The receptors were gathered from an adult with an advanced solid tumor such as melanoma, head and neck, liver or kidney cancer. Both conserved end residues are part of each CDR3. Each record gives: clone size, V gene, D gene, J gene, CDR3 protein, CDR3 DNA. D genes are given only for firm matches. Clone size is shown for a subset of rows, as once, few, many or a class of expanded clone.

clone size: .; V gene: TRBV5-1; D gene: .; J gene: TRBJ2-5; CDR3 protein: CASSDVREETQYF; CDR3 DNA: TGCGCCAGCAGCGATGTGAGGGAAGAGACCCAGTACTTC
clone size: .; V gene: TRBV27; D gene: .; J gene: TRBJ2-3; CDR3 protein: CASSGKGDTQYF; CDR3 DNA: TGTGCCAGCAGTGGTAAGGGAGATACGCAGTATTTT
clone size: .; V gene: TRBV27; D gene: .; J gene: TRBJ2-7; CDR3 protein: CASSPNIELEQYF; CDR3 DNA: TGTGCCAGCAGTCCTAACATCGAGTTGGAGCAGTACTTC
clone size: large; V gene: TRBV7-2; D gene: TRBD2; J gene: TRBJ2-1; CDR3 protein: CASSLAAGANEQFF; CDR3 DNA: TGTGCCAGCAGCTTAGCGGCGGGAGCCAATGAGCAGTTCTTC
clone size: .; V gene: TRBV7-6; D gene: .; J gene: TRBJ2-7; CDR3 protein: CASSPNNRAGEQYF; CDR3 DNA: TGTGCCAGCAGCCCCAACAACAGGGCGGGCGAGCAGTACTTC
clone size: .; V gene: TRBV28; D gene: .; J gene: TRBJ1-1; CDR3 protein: CASSSPHSGAFF; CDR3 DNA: TGTGCCAGCAGTTCCCCACACAGTGGCGCTTTCTTT
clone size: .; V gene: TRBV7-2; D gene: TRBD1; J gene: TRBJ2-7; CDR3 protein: CASSYPGTGRPGEQYF; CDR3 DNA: TGTGCCAGCAGCTACCCTGGGACAGGCCGTCCTGGGGAGCAGTACTTC
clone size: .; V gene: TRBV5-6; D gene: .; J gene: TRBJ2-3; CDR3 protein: CASSPDPNVADTQYF; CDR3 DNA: TGTGCCAGCAGCCCGGACCCTAACGTCGCAGATACGCAGTATTTT
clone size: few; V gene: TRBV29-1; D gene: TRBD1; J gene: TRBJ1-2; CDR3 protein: CSVAPTLDRTSVTNYGYTF; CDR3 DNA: TGCAGCGTTGCCCCCACCTTGGACAGGACCTCAGTCACTAACTATGGCTACACCTTC
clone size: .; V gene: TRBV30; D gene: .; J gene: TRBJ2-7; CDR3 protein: CAWSEAGYEQYF; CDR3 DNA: TGTGCCTGGAGTGAGGCGGGCTACGAGCAGTACTTC
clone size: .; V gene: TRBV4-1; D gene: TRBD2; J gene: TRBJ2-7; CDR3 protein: CASSQDALQISGRFGYEQYF; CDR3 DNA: TGCGCCAGCAGCCAAGACGCCCTACAGATTAGCGGGAGATTCGGGTACGAGCAGTACTTC
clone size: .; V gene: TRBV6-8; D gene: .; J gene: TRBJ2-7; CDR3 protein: CASSDALSYEQYF; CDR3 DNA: TGTGCCAGCAGTGATGCCCTCTCCTACGAGCAGTACTTC
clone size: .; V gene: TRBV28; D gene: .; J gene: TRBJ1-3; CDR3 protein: CASSRRRNTIYF; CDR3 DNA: TGTGCCAGCAGCCGGAGGAGAAACACCATATATTTT
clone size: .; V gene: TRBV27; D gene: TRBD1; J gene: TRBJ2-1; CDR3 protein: CASSFGTGEYNEQFF; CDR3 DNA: TGTGCCAGCAGTTTTGGAACAGGGGAATACAATGAGCAGTTCTTC
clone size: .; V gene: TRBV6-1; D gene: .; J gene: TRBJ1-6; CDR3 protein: CASSEPSSYNSPLHF; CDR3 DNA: TGTGCCAGCAGTGAGCCGAGCTCCTATAATTCACCCCTCCACTTT
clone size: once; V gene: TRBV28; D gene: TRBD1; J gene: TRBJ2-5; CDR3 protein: CASRQGASKTQYF; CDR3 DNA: TGTGCCAGCCGACAGGGGGCATCGAAGACCCAGTACTTC
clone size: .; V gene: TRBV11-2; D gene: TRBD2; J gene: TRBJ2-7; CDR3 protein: CASNPRGLAGVSPYEQYF; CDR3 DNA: TGTGCCAGCAACCCAAGGGGACTAGCGGGAGTATCTCCTTACGAGCAGTACTTC
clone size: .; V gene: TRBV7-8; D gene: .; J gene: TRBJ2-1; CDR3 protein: CASSFYSGNYNEQFF; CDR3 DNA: TGTGCCAGCAGCTTCTACAGCGGAAACTACAATGAGCAGTTCTTC
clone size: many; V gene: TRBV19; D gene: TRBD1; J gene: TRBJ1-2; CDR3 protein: CASKTPDRGGYGYTF; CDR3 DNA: TGTGCCAGTAAAACCCCGGACAGGGGAGGCTATGGCTACACCTTC
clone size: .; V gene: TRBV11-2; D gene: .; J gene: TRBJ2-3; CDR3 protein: CASSLDPRAAPDTQYF; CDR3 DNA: TGTGCCAGCAGCTTAGACCCCAGAGCCGCCCCAGATACGCAGTATTTT
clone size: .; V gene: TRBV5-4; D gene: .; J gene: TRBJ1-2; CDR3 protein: CASSLGTQDYGYTF; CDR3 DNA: TGTGCCAGCAGCTTGGGGACGCAGGACTATGGCTACACCTTC
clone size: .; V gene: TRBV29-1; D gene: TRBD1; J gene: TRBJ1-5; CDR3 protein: CSVEGTGVGQPQHF; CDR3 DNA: TGCAGCGTTGAAGGGACAGGGGTGGGTCAGCCCCAGCATTTT
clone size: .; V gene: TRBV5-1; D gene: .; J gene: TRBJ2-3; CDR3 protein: CASSPPTSTDTQYF; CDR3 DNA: TGCGCCAGCAGCCCCCCTACCAGCACAGATACGCAGTATTTT
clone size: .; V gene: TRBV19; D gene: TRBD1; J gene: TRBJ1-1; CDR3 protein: CASRLGQGRTEAFF; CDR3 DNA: TGTGCCAGTAGGTTGGGACAGGGCCGAACTGAAGCTTTCTTT
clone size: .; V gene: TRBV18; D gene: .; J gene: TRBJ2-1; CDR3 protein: CASSTDGTSQEQFF; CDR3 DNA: TGTGCCAGCTCCACGGACGGAACTTCCCAGGAGCAGTTCTTC
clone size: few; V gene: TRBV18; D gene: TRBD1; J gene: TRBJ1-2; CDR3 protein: CASSPLTGDSSLVGYTF; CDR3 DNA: TGTGCCAGCTCACCTCTGACAGGGGATTCTAGTCTAGTTGGCTACACCTTC
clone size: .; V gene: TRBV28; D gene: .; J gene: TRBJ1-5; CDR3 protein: CASSLLDNQPQHF; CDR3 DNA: TGTGCCAGCAGTTTATTGGATAATCAGCCCCAGCATTTT
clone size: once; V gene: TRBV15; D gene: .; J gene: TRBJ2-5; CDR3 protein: CATSREAGRFQETQYF; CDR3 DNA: TGTGCCACCAGCAGAGAGGCAGGAAGGTTCCAAGAGACCCAGTACTTC
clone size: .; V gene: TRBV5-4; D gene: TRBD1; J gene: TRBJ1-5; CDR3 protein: CASSLGTGGNQPQHF; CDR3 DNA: TGTGCCAGCAGCTTGGGGACAGGTGGAAATCAGCCCCAGCATTTT
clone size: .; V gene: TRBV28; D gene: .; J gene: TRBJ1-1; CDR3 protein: CASSPLMREAFF; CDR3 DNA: TGTGCCAGCAGTCCCCTTATGAGGGAAGCTTTCTTT
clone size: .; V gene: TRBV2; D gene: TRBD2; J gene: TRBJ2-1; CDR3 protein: CASTAGVTYNEQFF; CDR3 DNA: TGTGCCAGCACAGCGGGAGTTACCTACAATGAGCAGTTCTTC
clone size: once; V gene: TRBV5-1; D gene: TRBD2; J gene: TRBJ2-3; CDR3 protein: CASSSPGLEYTDTQYF; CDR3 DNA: TGCGCCAGCAGCTCGCCGGGACTAGAGTACACAGATACGCAGTATTTT
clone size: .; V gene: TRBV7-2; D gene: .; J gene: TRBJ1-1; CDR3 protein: CASSLEGAVGTEAFF; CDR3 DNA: TGTGCCAGCAGCTTAGAAGGGGCGGTGGGTACTGAAGCTTTCTTT
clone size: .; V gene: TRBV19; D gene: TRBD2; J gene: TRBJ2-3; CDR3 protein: CASRGTTGTRADTQYF; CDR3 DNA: TGTGCCAGTAGGGGAACAACCGGGACTAGAGCAGATACGCAGTATTTT
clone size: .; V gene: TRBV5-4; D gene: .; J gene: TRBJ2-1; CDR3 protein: CASSLELATHNEQFF; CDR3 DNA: TGTGCCAGCAGCTTGGAACTAGCCACCCACAATGAGCAGTTCTTC
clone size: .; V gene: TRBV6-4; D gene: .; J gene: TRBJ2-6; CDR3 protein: CASSGIPSGANVLTF; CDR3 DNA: TGTGCCAGCAGTGGGATCCCCTCTGGGGCCAACGTCCTGACTTTC
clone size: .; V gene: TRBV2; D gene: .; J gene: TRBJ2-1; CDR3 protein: CASSPLGSSYNEQFF; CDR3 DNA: TGTGCCAGCAGTCCACTGGGAAGCTCCTACAATGAGCAGTTCTTC
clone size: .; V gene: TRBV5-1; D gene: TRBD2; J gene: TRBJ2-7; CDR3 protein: CASSLTSGSRDEQYF; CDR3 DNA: TGCGCCAGCAGCTTGACTAGCGGGAGTCGTGACGAGCAGTACTTC
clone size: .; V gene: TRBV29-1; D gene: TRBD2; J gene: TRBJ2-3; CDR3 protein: CSVSSGSTDTQYF; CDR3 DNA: TGCAGCGTTTCTAGCGGGAGCACAGATACGCAGTATTTT
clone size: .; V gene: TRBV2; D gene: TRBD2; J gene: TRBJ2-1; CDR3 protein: CASSEEFWGRARIEQFF; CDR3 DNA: TGTGCCAGCAGTGAAGAATTTTGGGGGAGGGCCAGGATTGAGCAGTTCTTC
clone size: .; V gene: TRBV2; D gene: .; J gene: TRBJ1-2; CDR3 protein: CASSWTQPDNYGYTF; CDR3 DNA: TGTGCCAGCAGTTGGACTCAGCCGGATAACTATGGCTACACCTTC
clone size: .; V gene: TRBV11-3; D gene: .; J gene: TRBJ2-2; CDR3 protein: CASSFRGNTGELFF; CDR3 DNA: TGTGCCAGCAGCTTCAGGGGAAACACCGGGGAGCTGTTTTTT
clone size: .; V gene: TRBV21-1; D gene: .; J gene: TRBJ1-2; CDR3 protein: CASSTPRGTIAAYGYTF; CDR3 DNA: TGTGCCAGCAGCACTCCTCGGGGGACAATAGCCGCCTATGGCTACACCTTC
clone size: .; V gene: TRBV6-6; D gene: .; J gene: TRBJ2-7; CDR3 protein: CASKRDSYEQYF; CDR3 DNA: TGTGCCAGCAAGAGGGACTCCTACGAGCAGTACTTC
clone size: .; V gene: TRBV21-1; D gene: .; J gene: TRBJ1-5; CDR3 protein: CASSEYSNQPQHF; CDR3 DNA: TGTGCCAGCAGCGAGTACAGCAATCAGCCCCAGCATTTT
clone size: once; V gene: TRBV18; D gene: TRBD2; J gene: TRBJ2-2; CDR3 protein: CASSPLPGLASGTGELFF; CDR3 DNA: TGTGCCAGCTCACCCCTACCGGGACTAGCGAGTGGCACCGGGGAGCTGTTTTTT
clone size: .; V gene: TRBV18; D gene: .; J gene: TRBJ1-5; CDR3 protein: CASSTGRNQPQHF; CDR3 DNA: TGTGCCAGCTCTACAGGCCGAAATCAGCCCCAGCATTTT
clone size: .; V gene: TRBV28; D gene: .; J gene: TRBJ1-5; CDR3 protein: CASSFGVGPQHF; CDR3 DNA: TGTGCCAGCAGTTTTGGTGTGGGTCCCCAGCATTTT
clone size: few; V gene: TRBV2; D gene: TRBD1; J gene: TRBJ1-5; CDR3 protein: CASSQGARQPQHF; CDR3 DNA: TGTGCCAGCAGTCAGGGGGCCCGTCAGCCCCAGCATTTT
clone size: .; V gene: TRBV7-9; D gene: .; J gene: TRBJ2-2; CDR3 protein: CASSLARLATYTGELFF; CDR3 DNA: TGTGCCAGCAGCTTAGCGCGGCTAGCTACTTACACCGGGGAGCTGTTTTTT
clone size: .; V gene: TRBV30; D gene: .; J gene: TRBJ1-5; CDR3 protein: CAWGTQGGNQPQHF; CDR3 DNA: TGTGCCTGGGGCACCCAGGGAGGCAATCAGCCCCAGCATTTT
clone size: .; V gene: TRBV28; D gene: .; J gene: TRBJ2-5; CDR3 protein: CASSSAQLQQETQYF; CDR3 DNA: TGTGCCAGCAGTTCGGCCCAGCTACAACAAGAGACCCAGTACTTC